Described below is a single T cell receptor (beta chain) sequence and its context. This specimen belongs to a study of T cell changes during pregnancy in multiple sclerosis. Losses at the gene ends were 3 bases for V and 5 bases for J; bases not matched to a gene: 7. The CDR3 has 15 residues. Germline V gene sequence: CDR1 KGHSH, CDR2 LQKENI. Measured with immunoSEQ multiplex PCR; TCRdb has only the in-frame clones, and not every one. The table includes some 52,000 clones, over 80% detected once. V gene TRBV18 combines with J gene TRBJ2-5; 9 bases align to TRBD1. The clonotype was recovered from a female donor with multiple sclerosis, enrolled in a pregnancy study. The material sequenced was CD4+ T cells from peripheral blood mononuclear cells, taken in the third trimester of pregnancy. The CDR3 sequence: CASSPYRGQQETQYF. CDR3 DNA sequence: TGTGCCAGCTCACCCTACAGGGGGCAACAGGAGACCCAGTACTTC.